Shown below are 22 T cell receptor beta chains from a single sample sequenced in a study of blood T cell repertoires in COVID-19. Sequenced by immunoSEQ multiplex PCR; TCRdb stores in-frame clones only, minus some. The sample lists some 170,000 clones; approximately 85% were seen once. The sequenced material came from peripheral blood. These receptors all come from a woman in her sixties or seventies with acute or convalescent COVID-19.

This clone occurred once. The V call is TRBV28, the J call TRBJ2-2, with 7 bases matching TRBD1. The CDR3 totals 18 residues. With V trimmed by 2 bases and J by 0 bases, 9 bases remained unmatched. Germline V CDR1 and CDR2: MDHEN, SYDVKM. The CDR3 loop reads CASSLNRGTRTNTGELFF. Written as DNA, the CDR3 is TGTGCCAGCAGTTTAAACAGGGGCACTAGAACGAACACCGGGGAGCTGTTTTTT.

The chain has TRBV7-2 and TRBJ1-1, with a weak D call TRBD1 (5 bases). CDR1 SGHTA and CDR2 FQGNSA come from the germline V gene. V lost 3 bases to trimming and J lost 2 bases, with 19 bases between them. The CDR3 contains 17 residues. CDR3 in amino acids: CASSLEPTARVNTEAFF. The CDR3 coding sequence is TGTGCCAGCAGCTTGGAACCGACAGCCAGAGTAAACACTGAAGCTTTCTTT.

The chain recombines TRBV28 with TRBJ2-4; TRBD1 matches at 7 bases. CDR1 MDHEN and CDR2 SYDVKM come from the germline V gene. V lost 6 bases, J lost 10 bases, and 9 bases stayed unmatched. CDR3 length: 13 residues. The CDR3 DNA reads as TGTGCCAGCAGCAGGACAGGTCTCCAGATTCAGTACTTC. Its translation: CASSRTGLQIQYF.

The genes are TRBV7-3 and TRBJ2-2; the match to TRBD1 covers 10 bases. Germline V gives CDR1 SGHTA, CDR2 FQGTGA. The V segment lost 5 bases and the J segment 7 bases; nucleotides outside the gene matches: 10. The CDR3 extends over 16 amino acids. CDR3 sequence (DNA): TGTGCCAGCAGCCTTCCGACAGGGGGCGGATTCGGGGAGCTGTTTTTT. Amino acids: CASSLPTGGGFGELFF.

The CDR3 DNA sequence: TGTGCCAGCAGCCCGGTGGGGGGAATATACAATGAGCAGTTCTTC. Translation: CASSPVGGIYNEQFF. The chain employs TRBV7-9 and TRBJ2-1, with a possible D match to TRBD2 (6 bases). Trimming left V 5 bases short and J 4 bases short, with 15 bases between. In germline, CDR1 is SEHNR, CDR2 FQNEAQ (reference sequence). This CDR3 comprises 15 residues.

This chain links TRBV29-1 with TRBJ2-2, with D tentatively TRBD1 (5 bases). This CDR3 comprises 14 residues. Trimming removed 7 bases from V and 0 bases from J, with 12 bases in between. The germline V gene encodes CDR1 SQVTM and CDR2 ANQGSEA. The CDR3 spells CSALTVANTGELFF. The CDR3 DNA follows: TGCAGCGCTCTGACAGTCGCGAACACCGGGGAGCTGTTTTTT.

This chain's CDR3 is CASSQDPASGAFF. CDR3 nucleotide sequence: TGTGCCAGCAGCCAAGATCCGGCGTCCGGGGCTTTCTTT. The chain carries TRBV3-1 (or the pseudogene TRBV3-2) and TRBJ1-1; no clear D gene. The CDR3 loop spans 13 amino acids. Germline V lookup: CDR1 LGHDT, CDR2 YNNKEL (reference sequence). Trimming stripped 0 bases from V and 11 bases from J, with 13 bases between.

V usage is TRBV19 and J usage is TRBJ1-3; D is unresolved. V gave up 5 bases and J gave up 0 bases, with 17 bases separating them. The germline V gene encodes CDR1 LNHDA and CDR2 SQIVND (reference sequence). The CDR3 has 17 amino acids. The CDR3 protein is CASSRGGGLLSGNTIYF. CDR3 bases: TGTGCCAGTAGTCGCGGAGGAGGGCTCCTCTCTGGAAACACCATATATTTT.

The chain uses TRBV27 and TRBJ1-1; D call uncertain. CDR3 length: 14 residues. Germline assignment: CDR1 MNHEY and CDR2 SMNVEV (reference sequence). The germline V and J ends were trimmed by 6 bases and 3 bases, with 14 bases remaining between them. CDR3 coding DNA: TGTGCCAGCAGGAAAAGAGAAGGAGACACTGAAGCTTTCTTT. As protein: CASRKREGDTEAFF.

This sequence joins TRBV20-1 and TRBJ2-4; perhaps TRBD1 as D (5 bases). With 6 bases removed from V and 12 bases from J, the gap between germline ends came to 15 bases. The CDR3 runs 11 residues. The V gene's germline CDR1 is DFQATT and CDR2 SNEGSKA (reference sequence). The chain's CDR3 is CSARKGQDQYF. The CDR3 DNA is TGCAGTGCCCGGAAGGGGCAGGATCAGTACTTC.

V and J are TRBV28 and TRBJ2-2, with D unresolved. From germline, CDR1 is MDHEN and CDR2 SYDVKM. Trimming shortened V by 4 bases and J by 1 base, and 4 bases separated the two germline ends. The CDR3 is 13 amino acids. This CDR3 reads CASSSGNTGELFF. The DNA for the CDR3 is TGTGCCAGCAGTTCGGGGAACACCGGGGAGCTGTTTTTT.

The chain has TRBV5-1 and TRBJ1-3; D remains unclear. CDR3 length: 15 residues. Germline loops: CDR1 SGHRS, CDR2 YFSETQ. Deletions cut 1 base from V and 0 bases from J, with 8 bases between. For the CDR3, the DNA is TGCGCCAGCAGCTTGTCGGGTGCCTCTGGAAACACCATATATTTT. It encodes CASSLSGASGNTIYF.

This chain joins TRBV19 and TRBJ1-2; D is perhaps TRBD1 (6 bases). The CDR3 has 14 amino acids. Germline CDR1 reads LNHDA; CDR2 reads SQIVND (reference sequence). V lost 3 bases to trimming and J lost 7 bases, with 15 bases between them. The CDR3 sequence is CASSIGTPSAGYTF. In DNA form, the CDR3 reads TGTGCCAGTAGTATCGGGACACCGAGTGCTGGCTACACCTTC.

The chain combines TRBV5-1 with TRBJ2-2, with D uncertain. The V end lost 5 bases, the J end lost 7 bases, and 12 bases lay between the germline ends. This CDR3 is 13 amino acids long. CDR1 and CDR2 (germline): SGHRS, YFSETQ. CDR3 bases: TGCGCCAGCAGGCCTCCATCGGGCGGGGAGCTGTTTTTT. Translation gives CASRPPSGGELFF.

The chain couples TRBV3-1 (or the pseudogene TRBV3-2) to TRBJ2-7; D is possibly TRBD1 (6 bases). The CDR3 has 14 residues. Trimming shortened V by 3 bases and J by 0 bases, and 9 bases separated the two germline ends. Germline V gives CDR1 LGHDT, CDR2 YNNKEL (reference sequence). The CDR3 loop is CASSHGQSSYEQYV. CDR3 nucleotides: TGTGCCAGCAGCCACGGACAGAGCTCCTACGAGCAGTACGTC.

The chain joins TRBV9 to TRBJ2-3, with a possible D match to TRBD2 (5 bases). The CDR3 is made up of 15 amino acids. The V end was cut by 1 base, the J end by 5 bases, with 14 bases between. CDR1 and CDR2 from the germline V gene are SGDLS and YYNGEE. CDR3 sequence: CASSVPSSGRDTQYF. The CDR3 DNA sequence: TGTGCCAGCAGCGTACCCTCGAGTGGGAGAGATACGCAGTATTTT.

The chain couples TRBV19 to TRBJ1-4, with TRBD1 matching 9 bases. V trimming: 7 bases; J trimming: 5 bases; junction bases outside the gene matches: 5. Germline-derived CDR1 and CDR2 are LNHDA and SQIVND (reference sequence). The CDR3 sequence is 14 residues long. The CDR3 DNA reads TGTGCCAGTAAACTACAGGGGGCGAATGAAAAACTGTTTTTT. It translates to CASKLQGANEKLFF. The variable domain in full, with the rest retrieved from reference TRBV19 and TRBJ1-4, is DGGITQSPKYLFRKEGQNVTLSCEQNLNHDAMYWYRQDPGQGLRLIYYSQIVNDFQKGDIAEGYSVSREKKESFPLTVTSAQKNPTAFYLCASKLQGANEKLFFGSGTQLSVL.

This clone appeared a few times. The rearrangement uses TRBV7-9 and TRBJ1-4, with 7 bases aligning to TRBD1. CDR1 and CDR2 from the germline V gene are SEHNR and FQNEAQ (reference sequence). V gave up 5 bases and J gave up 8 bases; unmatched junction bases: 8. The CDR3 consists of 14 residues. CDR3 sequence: CASSPTGLREKLFF. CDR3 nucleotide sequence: TGTGCCAGCAGCCCGACAGGGCTAAGGGAAAAACTGTTTTTT.

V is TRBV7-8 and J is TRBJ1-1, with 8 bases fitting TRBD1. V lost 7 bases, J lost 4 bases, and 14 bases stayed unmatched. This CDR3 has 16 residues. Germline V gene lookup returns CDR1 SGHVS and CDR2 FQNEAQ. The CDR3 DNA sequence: TGTGCCAGCACCTTGACAGGGGCAAACTGGGGCACTGAAGCTTTCTTT. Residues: CASTLTGANWGTEAFF.

Here the CDR3 DNA reads TGCGCCAGCAGCTTGGCTACTGGGAGCTCCTACAATGAGCAGTTCTTC. Translated: CASSLATGSSYNEQFF. V and J are TRBV5-1 and TRBJ2-1, with D perhaps TRBD2 (5 bases). Trimming took off 0 bases at V and 0 bases at J, with 10 bases between the two ends. Germline V gene sequence: CDR1 SGHRS, CDR2 YFSETQ. The CDR3 covers 16 residues.

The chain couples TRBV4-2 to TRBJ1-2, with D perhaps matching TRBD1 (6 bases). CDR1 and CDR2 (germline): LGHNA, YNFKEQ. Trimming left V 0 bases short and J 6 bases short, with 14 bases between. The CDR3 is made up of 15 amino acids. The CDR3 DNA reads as TGTGCCAGCAGCCAAGAAAATACAGGGTTTAATGGCTACACCTTC. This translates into CASSQENTGFNGYTF.

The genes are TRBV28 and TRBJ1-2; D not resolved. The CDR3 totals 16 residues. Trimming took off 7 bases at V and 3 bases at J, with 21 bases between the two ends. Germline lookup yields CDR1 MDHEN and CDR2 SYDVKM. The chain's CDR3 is CASNPGGGQDHYGYTF. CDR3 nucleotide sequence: TGTGCCAGCAACCCGGGAGGCGGCCAAGACCACTATGGCTACACCTTC.